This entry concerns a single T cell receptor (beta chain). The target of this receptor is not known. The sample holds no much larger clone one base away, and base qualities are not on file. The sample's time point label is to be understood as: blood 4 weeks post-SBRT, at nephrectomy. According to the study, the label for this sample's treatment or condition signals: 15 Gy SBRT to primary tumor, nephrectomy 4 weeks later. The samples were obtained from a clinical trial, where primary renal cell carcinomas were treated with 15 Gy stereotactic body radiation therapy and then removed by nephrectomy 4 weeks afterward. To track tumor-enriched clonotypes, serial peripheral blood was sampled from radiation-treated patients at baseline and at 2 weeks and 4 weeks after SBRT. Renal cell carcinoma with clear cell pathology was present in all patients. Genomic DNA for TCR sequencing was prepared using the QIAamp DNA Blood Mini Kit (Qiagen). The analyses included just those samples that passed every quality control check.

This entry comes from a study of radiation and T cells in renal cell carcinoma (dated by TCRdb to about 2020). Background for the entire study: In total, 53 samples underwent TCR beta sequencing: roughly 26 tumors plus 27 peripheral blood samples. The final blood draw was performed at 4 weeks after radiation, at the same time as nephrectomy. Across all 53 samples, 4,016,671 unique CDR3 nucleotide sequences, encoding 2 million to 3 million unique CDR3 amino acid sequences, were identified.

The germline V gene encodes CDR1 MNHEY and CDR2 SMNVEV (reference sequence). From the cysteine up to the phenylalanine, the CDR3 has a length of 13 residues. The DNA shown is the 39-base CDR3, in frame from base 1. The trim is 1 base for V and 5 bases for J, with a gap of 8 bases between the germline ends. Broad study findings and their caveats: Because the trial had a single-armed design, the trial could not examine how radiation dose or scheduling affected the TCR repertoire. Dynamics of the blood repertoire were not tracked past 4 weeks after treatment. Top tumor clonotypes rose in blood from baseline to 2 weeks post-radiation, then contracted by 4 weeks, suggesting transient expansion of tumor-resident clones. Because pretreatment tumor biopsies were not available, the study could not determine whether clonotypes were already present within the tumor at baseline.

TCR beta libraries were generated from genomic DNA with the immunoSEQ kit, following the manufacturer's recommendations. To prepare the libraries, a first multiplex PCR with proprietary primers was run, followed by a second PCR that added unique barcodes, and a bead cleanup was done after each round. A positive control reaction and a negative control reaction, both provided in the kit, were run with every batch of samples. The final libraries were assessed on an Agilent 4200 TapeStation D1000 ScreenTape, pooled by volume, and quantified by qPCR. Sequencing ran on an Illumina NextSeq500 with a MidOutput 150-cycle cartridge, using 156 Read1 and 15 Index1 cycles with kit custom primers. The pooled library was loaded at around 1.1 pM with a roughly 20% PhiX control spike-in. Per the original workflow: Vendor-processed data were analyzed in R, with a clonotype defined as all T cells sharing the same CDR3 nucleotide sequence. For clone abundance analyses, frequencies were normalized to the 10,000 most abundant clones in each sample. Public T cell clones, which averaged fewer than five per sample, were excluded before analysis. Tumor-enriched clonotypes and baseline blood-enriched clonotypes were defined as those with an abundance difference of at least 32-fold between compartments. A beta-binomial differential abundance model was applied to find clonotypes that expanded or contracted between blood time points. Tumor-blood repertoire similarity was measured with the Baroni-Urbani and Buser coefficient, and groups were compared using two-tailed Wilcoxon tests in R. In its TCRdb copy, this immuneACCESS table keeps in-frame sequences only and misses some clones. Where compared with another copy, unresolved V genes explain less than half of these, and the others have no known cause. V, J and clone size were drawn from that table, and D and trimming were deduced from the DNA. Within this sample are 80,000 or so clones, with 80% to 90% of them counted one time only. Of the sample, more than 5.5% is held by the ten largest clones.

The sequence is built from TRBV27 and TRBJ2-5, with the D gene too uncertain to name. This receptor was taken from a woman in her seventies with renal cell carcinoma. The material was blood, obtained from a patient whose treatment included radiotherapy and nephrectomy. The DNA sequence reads TGTGCCAGCAGTTTATTGGGGTTGGAGACCCAGTACTTC. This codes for CASSLLGLETQYF.